This TCR beta chain originates from a study of CD8 T cells in Susac syndrome. Findings and limits, study-wide: The Susac syndrome CD4+ T cell repertoires displayed no clonal expansion.

Bulk CD8+ and CD4+ cells came from magnetic negative isolation; CD8+ TEMRA by FACS. The CDR3 consists of 12 residues. Germline CDR1 reads SQVTM; CDR2 reads ANQGSEA. Trimming removed 4 bases from V and 6 bases from J, with 12 bases in between. Reverse transcription used roughly 0.45 to 1 ug RNA and random hexamers. An immunoSEQ multiplex PCR amplified TCR beta CDR3 over 54 Vbeta and 13 Jbeta. TCRdb reprocessed the immunoSEQ multiplex PCR reads via MiXCR and lists one record per CDR3 protein. Of about 180,000 distinct CDR3 sequences in the sample, roughly 94% were seen once. As to this clonotype: Its antigen is unknown.

V usage is TRBV29-1 and J usage is TRBJ1-1; D is unresolved. The sequencing input was CD4+ T cells from PBMCs. The clonotype comes from a human donor with Susac syndrome. CDR3 bases: TGCAGCGTTGGTTCGGGGTTCGCTGAAGCTTTCTTT. Its protein product is CSVGSGFAEAFF.